A selection of T cell receptor beta chains follows, all from one sample in a study of blood T cell repertoires in COVID-19. TCRdb's copy holds only in-frame clones and misses some; the assay was immunoSEQ multiplex PCR. This sample has some 330,000 clones, with approximately 88% found just once. The sequenced sample consisted of PBMCs or T cells enriched from blood (not recorded which). The receptor set was obtained from a man younger than 45 who had recovered from COVID-19. Each CDR3 is given with its conserved first and last residue.

TRBV11-2	TRBJ1-1	15	CASRVDRVRDTEAFF
TRBV5-6	TRBJ1-1	15	CATKPLRQGNTEAFF
TRBV4-1	TRBJ2-1	16	CASSFGLAGGPFEQFF
TRBV24-1	TRBJ2-3	17	CATSDHRQGSTQGTQYF
TRBV11-2	TRBJ2-7	16	CASSRFPGQARYEQYF
TRBV28	TRBJ1-1	13	CASSRRGNTEAFF
TRBV6-5	TRBJ1-5	15	CASTQDRGHGQPQHF
TRBV18	TRBJ2-1	16	CASSPPRLSSYNEQFF
TRBV3-1/TRBV3-2	TRBJ2-3	16	CASSPGRGPGADTQYF
TRBV4-1	TRBJ2-5	13	CASSHEGGETQYF
TRBV11-2	TRBJ1-2	15	CASSRGQGDDYGYTF
TRBV3-1/TRBV3-2	TRBJ1-6	15	CASSQVGQADSPLHF
TRBV5-6	TRBJ2-7	14	CASSDRGISYEQYF
TRBV10-3	TRBJ1-4	19	CAISESIRGRGATNEKLFF
TRBV6-5	TRBJ1-5	14	CASSHREVGQPQHF
TRBV30	TRBJ1-2	14	CAWTLPDRRYGYTF
TRBV15	TRBJ1-2	15	CATSRGSGVNYGYTF
TRBV5-1	TRBJ2-1	13	CASSPGQYNEQFF
TRBV7-8	TRBJ1-2	13	CASSRDRVDGYTF
TRBV27	TRBJ1-1	17	CASIISVGDGEDTEAFF
TRBV6-5	TRBJ2-1	14	CASSYSEDRLAQFF
TRBV6-2/TRBV6-3	TRBJ2-1	13	CASSDGLINEQFF
TRBV19	TRBJ1-5	15	CATQMGQGINQPQHF
TRBV2	TRBJ1-1	16	CASSGSETDWRGEAFF
TRBV5-1	TRBJ2-3	17	CASSPGTSGGFTDTQYF
TRBV29-1	TRBJ1-2	14	CSVARTAGGYGYTF
TRBV14	TRBJ1-2	14	CASSSTTDNYGYTF
TRBV2	TRBJ1-1	12	CATRQGGMEAFF
TRBV19	TRBJ1-2	13	CASSLMLNYGYTF
TRBV25-1	TRBJ1-2	14	CASSEQGGSYGYTF
TRBV5-4	TRBJ1-6	16	CASSLDNGGLGSPLHF
TRBV18	TRBJ2-2	14	CASSPPTGAGELFF